This TCR beta chain originates from a study of control samples from healthy donors and cancer patients. The CDR3 spans 15 residues. Germline lookup yields CDR1 GTSNPN and CDR2 SVGIG (reference sequence). V lost 5 bases to trimming and J lost 6 bases, with 17 bases between them. TCRdb's table, derived via immunoSEQ multiplex PCR, lists solely in-frame clones and lacks some. The top ten clones hold more than 1.3% of a sample with approximately 220,000 clones, roughly 94% of them seen once. This clonotype was obtained from a man aged 50 to 59 in good health. The gene calls are TRBV30 and TRBJ1-6, with D unresolved. Sequencing was performed on blood. The CDR3 DNA follows: TGTGCCTGGGCCCGAATGGTTTCGACTAATTCACCCCTCCACTTT. Protein: CAWARMVSTNSPLHF.